These 32 T cell receptor beta chains came from one sample sequenced in a study of blood T cell repertoires in COVID-19. Sequenced by immunoSEQ multiplex PCR; TCRdb stores in-frame clones only, minus some. The data show roughly 58,000 clones, 60% to 85% seen once. What was sequenced was peripheral blood. All receptors come from a man aged 45-60 years with active or convalescent COVID-19.

The rearrangement uses TRBV18 and TRBJ2-1; 7 nucleotides align to TRBD2. Germline-derived CDR1 and CDR2 are KGHSH and LQKENI. The CDR3 has 15 amino acids. Trimming removed 2 bases from V and 2 bases from J; junction bases left unmatched: 3. CDR3 loop: CASSPAGEPYNEQFF. The CDR3 DNA is TGTGCCAGCTCACCAGCGGGGGAGCCCTACAATGAGCAGTTCTTC.

The chain is built from TRBV7-3 and TRBJ1-4; D is possibly TRBD1 (5 bases). CDR3 length: 13 residues. The V gene's germline CDR1 is SGHTA and CDR2 FQGTGA. Trimming left V 2 bases short and J 7 bases short, with 8 bases between. CDR3 sequence: CASSLGAGEKLFF. The CDR3 nucleotides read TGTGCCAGCAGCTTAGGGGCAGGTGAAAAACTGTTTTTT.

The rearrangement joins TRBV6-5 to TRBJ1-2; TRBD1 aligns across 9 bases. Unmatched junction bases numbered 9, after V lost 11 bases and J lost 8 bases. The CDR3 has 12 amino acids. Germline-derived CDR1 and CDR2 are MNHEY and SVGAGI. CDR3 sequence (DNA): TGTGCCGGGACCGGGGACAGGGTAGGCTACACCTTC. Translated: CAGTGDRVGYTF.

V usage is TRBV11-2 and J usage is TRBJ2-2; 13 bases are shared with TRBD2. The V segment lost 5 bases and the J segment 6 bases; nucleotides outside the gene matches: 6. CDR1 and CDR2 from the germline V gene are SGHAT and FQNNGV. CDR3 length: 16 residues. For the CDR3, the DNA is TGTGCCAGCAGCCGGACTAGCGGGAGTTTGTCCGGGGAGCTGTTTTTT. Translating it yields CASSRTSGSLSGELFF.

The J gene is TRBJ1-2, the V gene TRBV15, with TRBD1 matching 8 bases. The CDR3 extends over 17 amino acids. Trimming cost V 5 bases and J 6 bases; bases outside gene matches: 17. Germline V gene sequence: CDR1 LNHNV, CDR2 YYDKDF (reference sequence). The CDR3 nucleotides read TGTGCCACCAGCGACAACCTATTTCAACCGGGACAGGATGGCTACACCTTC. Translating it yields CATSDNLFQPGQDGYTF. The full variable domain, with the rest looked up from reference TRBV15 and TRBJ1-2, is DAMVIQNPRYQVTQFGKPVTLSCSQTLNHNVMYWYQQKSSQAPKLLFHYYDKDFNNEADTPDNFQSRRPNTSFCFLDIRSPGLGDTAMYLCATSDNLFQPGQDGYTFGSGTRLTVV.

The chain uses TRBV4-1 and TRBJ1-2; D perhaps matches TRBD1 (6 bases). This CDR3 comprises 15 residues. CDR1 and CDR2 from the germline V gene are MGHRA and YSYEKL. Trimming took off 4 bases at V and 0 bases at J, with 12 bases between the two ends. CDR3 nucleotides: TGCGCCAGCAGCCCCGGGACACCTACTAACTATGGCTACACCTTC. Translating it yields CASSPGTPTNYGYTF.

This clone has only a few counts. The J gene is TRBJ1-1, the V gene TRBV19; possible D gene TRBD1, 6 bases. Germline V CDR1 and CDR2: LNHDA, SQIVND (reference sequence). V was cut by 11 bases and J by 10 bases, with 23 bases left in between. The CDR3 length is 13 residues. The CDR3 is CARQGGVGVGAFF. The DNA of the CDR3 is TGTGCCCGCCAAGGGGGGGTGGGGGTGGGAGCTTTCTTT.

This clone showed up just once. The CDR3 nucleotides read TGTGCCAGCGGGACAGTTCATAATAATTCACCCCTCCACTTT. Encoded protein: CASGTVHNNSPLHF. V is TRBV6-5 and J is TRBJ1-6; 7 nucleotides match TRBD1. Looked up from germline, CDR1 is MNHEY and CDR2 is SVGAGI. The CDR3 sequence is 14 residues long. The V gene end was trimmed by 8 bases and the J gene end by 5 bases; junction bases not matched to a gene: 6.

V gene TRBV12-3 or TRBV12-4 combines with J gene TRBJ1-5, with D unresolved. The CDR3 loop spans 13 amino acids. Trimming cost V 6 bases and J 5 bases, with 11 bases left between them. CDR3 residues: CASSIRYDQPQHF. The CDR3 DNA reads TGTGCCAGCAGCATCAGGTACGATCAGCCCCAGCATTTT.

The J gene is TRBJ2-3, the V gene TRBV11-2; D gene uncertain. This CDR3 contains 14 residues. Germline CDR1 reads SGHAT; CDR2 reads FQNNGV. Trimming removed 2 bases from V and 4 bases from J, with 10 bases in between. The CDR3 bases are TGTGCCAGCAGCTTAATCGGTCTCGCAGATACGCAGTATTTT. The encoded protein is CASSLIGLADTQYF. Filled out from reference TRBV11-2 and TRBJ2-3, the complete variable domain reads EAGVAQSPRYKIIEKRQSVAFWCNPISGHATLYWYQQILGQGPKLLIQFQNNGVVDDSQLPKDRFSAERLKGVDSTLKIQPAKLEDSAVYLCASSLIGLADTQYFGPGTRLTVL.

The chain combines TRBV10-3 with TRBJ2-2; 7 bases agree with TRBD1. Germline CDR1 reads ENHRY; CDR2 reads SYGVKD. V shed 9 bases, J shed 1 base, and the junction held 5 bases outside the gene matches. The CDR3 sequence is 14 residues long. The chain's CDR3 is CAIKDRLNTGELFF. In nucleotides, the CDR3 is TGTGCCATAAAGGACAGGTTGAACACCGGGGAGCTGTTTTTT.

There are a few counts of this clone. This chain connects TRBV5-8 to TRBJ2-1; D not resolved. V dropped 2 bases and J dropped 6 bases, with 12 bases sitting between them. CDR3 length: 14 amino acids. CDR1 is SGHTS and CDR2 is YDEGEE in the germline V gene. The CDR3 sequence is CASSFKQLGNEQFF. In DNA form, the CDR3 reads TGTGCCAGCAGCTTCAAACAGCTTGGCAATGAGCAGTTCTTC.

The chain employs TRBV4-1 and TRBJ2-2; D ambiguous. V dropped 4 bases and J dropped 6 bases, with 12 bases sitting between them. In germline, CDR1 is MGHRA, CDR2 YSYEKL. The CDR3 loop spans 14 amino acids. CDR3 in amino acids: CASSRRGSPGELFF. CDR3 in DNA: TGCGCCAGCAGCCGAAGAGGTAGTCCCGGGGAGCTGTTTTTT.

The chain combines TRBV10-3 with TRBJ1-1; the D is unclear. The CDR3 has 14 residues. Trimming shortened V by 4 bases and J by 4 bases, and 13 bases separated the two germline ends. Germline V lookup: CDR1 ENHRY, CDR2 SYGVKD. CDR3 residues: CAISGKGDGTEAFF. The CDR3, as DNA: TGTGCCATCAGTGGAAAGGGAGATGGCACTGAAGCTTTCTTT.

The rearrangement uses TRBV7-3 and TRBJ1-1; D might be TRBD1 (5 bases). The CDR3 covers 14 residues. Germline V gene sequence: CDR1 SGHTA, CDR2 FQGTGA. Trimming removed 0 bases from V and 2 bases from J, with 7 bases in between. The CDR3 nucleotides are TGTGCCAGCAGCTTAACTAGGGGAAACACTGAAGCTTTCTTT. It is translated as CASSLTRGNTEAFF.

This chain connects TRBV29-1 to TRBJ2-2, with TRBD2 identical over 7 bases. The CDR3 covers 15 residues. Germline V CDR1 and CDR2: SQVTM, ANQGSEA. V gave up 3 bases and J gave up 3 bases; unmatched junction bases: 7. The CDR3 DNA reads as TGCAGCGTTGAGTTGCGGGAGTCCTACACCGGGGAGCTGTTTTTT. It codes for CSVELRESYTGELFF.

CDR3 sequence (DNA): TGTGCCATCAGTCTACAGGGACCCGGGGAGCTGTTTTTT. This translates into CAISLQGPGELFF. The gene calls are TRBV10-3 and TRBJ2-2; D is perhaps TRBD1 (6 bases). Trimming pared 5 bases from V and 6 bases from J, leaving 10 bases between. The germline V gene has CDR1 ENHRY and CDR2 SYGVKD. The CDR3 sequence is 13 residues long.

This chain uses TRBV5-1 with TRBJ2-5; TRBD2 matches 15 bases. Germline V gene lookup returns CDR1 SGHRS and CDR2 YFSETQ. The CDR3 runs to 15 residues. Trimming removed 2 bases from V and 7 bases from J; junction bases left unmatched: 3. This CDR3 is CASSLPGLAGGTQYF. Written as DNA, the CDR3 is TGCGCCAGCAGCTTACCGGGACTAGCGGGAGGGACCCAGTACTTC.

The chain recombines TRBV12-5 with TRBJ2-4; the match to TRBD2 covers 8 bases. CDR3 length: 14 residues. J gave up 8 bases and V 1 base, and 4 bases lay outside the gene matches. Germline V gene sequence: CDR1 LGHNT, CDR2 FRNRAP. The DNA of the CDR3 is TGTGCTAGTGGTTTGGGACAAGCGGGGGACATTCAGTACTTC. Translation gives CASGLGQAGDIQYF.

The genes are TRBV27 and TRBJ1-5; 7 nucleotides line up with TRBD1. This CDR3 region has 18 residues. CDR1 MNHEY and CDR2 SMNVEV come from the germline V gene (reference sequence). J gave up 0 bases and V 2 bases, and 10 bases lay outside the gene matches. The CDR3 sequence is CASSLEGGALNSNQPQHF. CDR3 coding DNA: TGTGCCAGCAGTTTAGAAGGGGGCGCCCTTAATAGCAATCAGCCCCAGCATTTT.

The CDR3 spells CATSVADTQYF. The CDR3 DNA follows: TGTGCCACCAGTGTAGCAGATACGCAGTATTTT. V gene TRBV24-1 combines with J gene TRBJ2-3; D unclear. The V end lost 5 bases, the J end lost 4 bases, and 3 bases lay between the germline ends. The CDR3 length is 11 residues. CDR1 and CDR2 (germline): KGHDR, SFDVKD.

The genes are TRBV18 and TRBJ2-3, with 12 bases matching TRBD1. The CDR3 extends over 15 amino acids. V trimming: 3 bases; J trimming: 4 bases; junction bases outside the gene matches: 2. Germline assignment: CDR1 KGHSH and CDR2 LQKENI. CDR3: CASSPGTGGADTQYF. CDR3 DNA sequence: TGTGCCAGCTCACCCGGGACAGGGGGCGCAGATACGCAGTATTTT.

This chain connects TRBV7-3 to TRBJ2-1, with TRBD2 identical over 9 bases. The ends lost 4 bases at V and 9 bases at J; junction bases unmatched: 7. Per germline, CDR1 SGHTA and CDR2 FQGTGA. The CDR3 contains 14 residues. This chain's CDR3 is CASSSGLAWGEQFF. CDR3 coding DNA: TGTGCCAGCAGCTCGGGACTAGCATGGGGTGAGCAGTTCTTC.

The V and J genes are TRBV4-1 and TRBJ1-2; no definite D call. V lost 1 base, J lost 2 bases, and 5 bases lay in between. Looked up from germline, CDR1 is MGHRA and CDR2 is YSYEKL. This CDR3 is built from 13 residues. The CDR3 DNA reads as TGCGCCAGCAGCCAAGCGGGGAACTATGGCTACACCTTC. Translation: CASSQAGNYGYTF.

Remarks on this clone: Other DNA variants within this sample encode the same CDR3. This rearrangement joins TRBV2 to TRBJ2-1; D is perhaps TRBD2 (5 bases). V was cut by 7 bases and J by 0 bases, with 7 bases left in between. The CDR3 totals 13 residues. Germline-derived CDR1 and CDR2 are SNHLY and FYNNEI. CDR3 loop: CASTGSSYNEQFF. The CDR3 nucleotides read TGTGCCAGCACGGGAAGCTCCTACAATGAGCAGTTCTTC. Drawing the rest from reference TRBV2 and TRBJ2-1, the complete variable domain is EPEVTQTPSHQVTQMGQEVILRCVPISNHLYFYWYRQILGQKVEFLVSFYNNEISEKSEIFDDQFSVERPDGSNFTLKIRSTKLEDSAMYFCASTGSSYNEQFFGPGTRLTVL.

The chain recombines TRBV19 with TRBJ1-1; D might be TRBD1 (6 bases). This CDR3 region has 13 residues. Germline V CDR1 and CDR2: LNHDA, SQIVND (reference sequence). In DNA form, the CDR3 reads TGTCCCACCCATGTGGGGGAGGGGGGGGCAGCTTTCTTT. It specifies CPTHVGEGGAAFF.

The chain carries TRBV23-1 and TRBJ2-1, with TRBD1 as a possible D gene (5 bases). TRBV23-1 has ORF status, its function being uncertain. The CDR3 consists of 16 residues. Trimming took 6 bases from V and 2 from J, leaving 17 bases between them. CDR3 loop: CASRDSFYCPYNEQFF. The CDR3 DNA is TGCGCCAGCAGAGACAGTTTCTACTGCCCCTACAATGAGCAGTTCTTC.

The V and J genes are TRBV6-5 and TRBJ1-5; the D is unclear. V lost 6 bases, J lost 5 bases, and 11 bases lay in between. Germline V gene lookup returns CDR1 MNHEY and CDR2 SVGAGI. There are 13 residues in the CDR3. CDR3 region: CASRGGRDQPQHF. DNA of the CDR3: TGTGCCAGCAGGGGTGGGCGAGATCAGCCCCAGCATTTT.

This clone was detected a few times. The rearrangement links TRBV6-5 to TRBJ2-2; 8 positions match TRBD1. The V gene's germline CDR1 is MNHEY and CDR2 SVGAGI. The CDR3 is made up of 14 amino acids. V lost 8 bases to trimming and J lost 6 bases; unmatched junction nucleotides: 8. CDR3 DNA: TGTGCCAGCCGAAGGACAGGGATGCCCGGGGAGCTGTTTTTT. Encoded protein: CASRRTGMPGELFF.

The chain couples TRBV9 to TRBJ1-4, with 8 bases identical to TRBD1. The germline V gene encodes CDR1 SGDLS and CDR2 YYNGEE. The CDR3 is 13 amino acids. The junction had 4 bases not matched to a gene; V was cut back by 4 bases and J by 8 bases. The CDR3 DNA sequence: TGTGCCAGCAGCACACAGGGGGGCGAAAAACTGTTTTTT. Its translation: CASSTQGGEKLFF.

V usage is TRBV29-1 and J usage is TRBJ1-1; D call uncertain. The CDR3 has 13 residues. The V and J ends lost 5 bases and 1 base respectively, with 11 bases between them. Germline-derived CDR1 and CDR2 are SQVTM and ANQGSEA. CDR3 nucleotides: TGCAGCGTTCCCCAGGTCGGGAACACTGAAGCTTTCTTT. It translates to CSVPQVGNTEAFF.

The genes are TRBV28 and TRBJ2-6, with D perhaps matching TRBD2 (6 bases). The CDR3 has 15 residues. CDR1 MDHEN and CDR2 SYDVKM come from the germline V gene. Trimming took 2 bases from V and 1 from J, leaving 6 bases between them. CDR3 bases: TGTGCCAGCAGTTTAGCGGGGTCTGGGGCCAACGTCCTGACTTTC. The encoded protein is CASSLAGSGANVLTF.